Given below is one T cell receptor beta chain in context. This entry comes from a study of Ad26.COV2.S vaccination and SARS-CoV-2 variants. The CDR3 consists of 12 residues. Germline loops: CDR1 MDHEN, CDR2 SYDVKM. V was shortened by 7 bases and J by 1 base, with 7 bases between the two germline ends. Noted treatment: roughly 20 received Ad26.COV2.S at low or high dose, single or two shots; roughly five received placebo; per-sample allocation not given. Sample collection was performed on day 63 after the first vaccine or placebo injection. Sequenced by immunoSEQ multiplex PCR; TCRdb stores in-frame clones only, minus some. Of hundreds of thousands of clones listed, roughly 86% are singletons.

This material consisted of peripheral blood, taken in a trial of Ad26.COV2.S vaccine versus placebo. The receptor's source is a person between 18 and 65 years old who received the Ad26.COV2.S COVID-19 vaccine or a placebo. The J gene is TRBJ1-1, the V gene TRBV28, with unresolved D. The CDR3 is CASKIANTEAFF. In DNA form, the CDR3 reads TGTGCCAGCAAAATAGCGAACACTGAAGCTTTCTTT.